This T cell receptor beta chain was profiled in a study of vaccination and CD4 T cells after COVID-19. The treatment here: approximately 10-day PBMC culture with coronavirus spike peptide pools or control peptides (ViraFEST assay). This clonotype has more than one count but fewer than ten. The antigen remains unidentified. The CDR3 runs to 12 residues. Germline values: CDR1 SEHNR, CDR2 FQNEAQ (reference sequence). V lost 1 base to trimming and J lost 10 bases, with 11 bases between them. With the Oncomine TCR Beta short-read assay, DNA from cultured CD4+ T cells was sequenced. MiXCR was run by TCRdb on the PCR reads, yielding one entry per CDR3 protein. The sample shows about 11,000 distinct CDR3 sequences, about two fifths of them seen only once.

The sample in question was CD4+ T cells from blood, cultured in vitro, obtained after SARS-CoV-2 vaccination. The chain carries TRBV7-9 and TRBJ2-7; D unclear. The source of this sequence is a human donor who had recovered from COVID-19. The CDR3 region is CASSLGSRKQYF. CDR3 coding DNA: TGTGCCAGCAGCTTAGGGTCTAGAAAACAGTACTTC.